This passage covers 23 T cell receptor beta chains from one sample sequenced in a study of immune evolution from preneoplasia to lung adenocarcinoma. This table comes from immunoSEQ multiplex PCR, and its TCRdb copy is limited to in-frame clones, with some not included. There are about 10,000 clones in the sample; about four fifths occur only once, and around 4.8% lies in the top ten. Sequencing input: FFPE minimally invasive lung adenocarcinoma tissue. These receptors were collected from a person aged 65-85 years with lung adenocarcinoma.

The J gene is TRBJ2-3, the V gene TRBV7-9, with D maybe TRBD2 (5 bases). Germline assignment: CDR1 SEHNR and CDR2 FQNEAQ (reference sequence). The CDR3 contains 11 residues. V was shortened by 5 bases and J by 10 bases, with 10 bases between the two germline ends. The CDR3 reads CASSPKEAQYF. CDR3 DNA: TGTGCCAGCAGCCCCAAGGAGGCGCAGTATTTT.

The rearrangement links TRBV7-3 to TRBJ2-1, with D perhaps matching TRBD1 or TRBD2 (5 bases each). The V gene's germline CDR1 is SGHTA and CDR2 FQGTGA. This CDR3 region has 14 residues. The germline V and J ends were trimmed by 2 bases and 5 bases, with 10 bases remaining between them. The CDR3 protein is CASSLGGLNNEQFF. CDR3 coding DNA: TGTGCCAGCAGCTTAGGGGGTTTGAACAATGAGCAGTTCTTC.

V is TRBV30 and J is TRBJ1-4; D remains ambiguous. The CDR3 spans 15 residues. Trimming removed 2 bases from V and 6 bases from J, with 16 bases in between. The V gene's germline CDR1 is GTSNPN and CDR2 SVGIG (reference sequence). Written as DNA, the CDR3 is TGTGCCTGGAGTCCACCCTCCCACGGCGATGAAAAACTGTTTTTT. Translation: CAWSPPSHGDEKLFF.

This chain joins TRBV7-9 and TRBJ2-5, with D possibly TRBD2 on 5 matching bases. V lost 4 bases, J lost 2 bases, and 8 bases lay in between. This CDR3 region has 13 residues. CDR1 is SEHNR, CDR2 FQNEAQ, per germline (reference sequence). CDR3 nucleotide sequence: TGTGCCAGCAGCTGGGGAGTACAAGAGACCCAGTACTTC. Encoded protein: CASSWGVQETQYF.

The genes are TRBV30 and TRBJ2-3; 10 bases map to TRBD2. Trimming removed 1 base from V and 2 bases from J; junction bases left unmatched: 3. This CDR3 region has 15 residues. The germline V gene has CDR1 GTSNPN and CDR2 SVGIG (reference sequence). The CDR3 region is CAWSGSGGYTDTQYF. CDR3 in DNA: TGTGCCTGGAGTGGTAGCGGGGGGTACACAGATACGCAGTATTTT.

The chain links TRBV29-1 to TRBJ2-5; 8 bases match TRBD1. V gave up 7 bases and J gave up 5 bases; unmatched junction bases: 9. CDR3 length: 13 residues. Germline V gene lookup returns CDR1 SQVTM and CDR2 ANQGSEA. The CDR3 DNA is TGCAGCGAGTCGGACAGGGCGGGGGAGACCCAGTACTTC. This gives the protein CSESDRAGETQYF.

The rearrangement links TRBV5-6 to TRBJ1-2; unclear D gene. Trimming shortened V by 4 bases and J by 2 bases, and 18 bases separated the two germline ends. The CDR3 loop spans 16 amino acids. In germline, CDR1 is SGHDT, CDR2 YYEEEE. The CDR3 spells CASSPPLGGVNYGYTF. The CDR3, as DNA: TGTGCCAGCAGCCCCCCATTGGGTGGGGTCAACTATGGCTACACCTTC.

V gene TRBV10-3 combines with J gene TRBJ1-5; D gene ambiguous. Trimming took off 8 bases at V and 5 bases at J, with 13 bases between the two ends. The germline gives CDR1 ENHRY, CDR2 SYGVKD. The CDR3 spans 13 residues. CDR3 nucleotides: TGTGCCATCTGTAGTGGGTTGGATCAGCCCCAGCATTTT. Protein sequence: CAICSGLDQPQHF.

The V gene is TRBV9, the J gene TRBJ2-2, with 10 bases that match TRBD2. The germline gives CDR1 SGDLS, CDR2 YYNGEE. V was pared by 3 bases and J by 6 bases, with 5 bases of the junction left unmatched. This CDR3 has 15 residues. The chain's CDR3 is CASSGGLALAGELFF. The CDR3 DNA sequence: TGTGCCAGCAGCGGGGGACTAGCGTTGGCCGGGGAGCTGTTTTTT.

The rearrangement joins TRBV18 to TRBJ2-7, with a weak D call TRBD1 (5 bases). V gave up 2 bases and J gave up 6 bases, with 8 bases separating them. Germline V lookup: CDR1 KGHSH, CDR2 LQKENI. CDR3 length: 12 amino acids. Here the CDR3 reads CASSPDRAEQYF. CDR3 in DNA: TGTGCCAGCTCACCAGACAGAGCCGAGCAGTACTTC.

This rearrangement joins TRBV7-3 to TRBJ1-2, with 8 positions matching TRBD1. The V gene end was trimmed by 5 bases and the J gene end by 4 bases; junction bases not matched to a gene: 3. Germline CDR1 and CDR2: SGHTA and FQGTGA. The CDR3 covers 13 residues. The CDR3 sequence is CASSQGQGYGYTF. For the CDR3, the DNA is TGTGCCAGCAGCCAAGGACAGGGCTATGGCTACACCTTC.

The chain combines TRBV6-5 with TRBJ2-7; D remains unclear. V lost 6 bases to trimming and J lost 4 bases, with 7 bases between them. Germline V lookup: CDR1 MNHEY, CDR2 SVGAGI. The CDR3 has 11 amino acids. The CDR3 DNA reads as TGTGCCAGCAGCTTCAATTACGAGCAGTACTTC. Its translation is CASSFNYEQYF.

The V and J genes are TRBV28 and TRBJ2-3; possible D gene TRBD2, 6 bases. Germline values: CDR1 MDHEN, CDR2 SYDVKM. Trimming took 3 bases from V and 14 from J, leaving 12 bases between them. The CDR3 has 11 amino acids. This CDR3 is CASSLEGLAYF. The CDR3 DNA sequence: TGTGCCAGCAGTTTGGAGGGGCTTGCGTATTTT.

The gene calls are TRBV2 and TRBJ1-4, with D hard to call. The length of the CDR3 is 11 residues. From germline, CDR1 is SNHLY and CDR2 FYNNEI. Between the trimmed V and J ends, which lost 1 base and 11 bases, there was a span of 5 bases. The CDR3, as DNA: TGTGCCAGCAGTGAAGGGGTTAAACTGTTTTTT. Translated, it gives CASSEGVKLFF.

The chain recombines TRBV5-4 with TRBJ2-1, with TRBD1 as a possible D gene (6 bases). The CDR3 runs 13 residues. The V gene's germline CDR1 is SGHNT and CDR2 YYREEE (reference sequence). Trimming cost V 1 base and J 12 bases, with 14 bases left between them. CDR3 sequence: CASSLRGGTGQFF. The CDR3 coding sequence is TGTGCCAGCAGCTTGCGAGGGGGAACGGGGCAGTTCTTC.

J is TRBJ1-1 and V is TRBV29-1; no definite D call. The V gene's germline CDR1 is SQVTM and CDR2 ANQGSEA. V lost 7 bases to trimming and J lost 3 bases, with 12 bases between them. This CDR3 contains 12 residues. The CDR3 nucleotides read TGCAGCGCGACGGTGGTTGACACTGAAGCTTTCTTT. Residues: CSATVVDTEAFF.

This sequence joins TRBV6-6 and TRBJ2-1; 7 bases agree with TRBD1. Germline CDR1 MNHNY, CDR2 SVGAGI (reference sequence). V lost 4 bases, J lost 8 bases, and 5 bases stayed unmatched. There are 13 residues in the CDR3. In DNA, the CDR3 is TGTGCCAGCAGTTTACAGGGGTGGGATGAGCAGTTCTTC. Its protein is CASSLQGWDEQFF.

DNA for the CDR3: TGCAGCGTCCGGGCGGTAAGCTACGAGCAGTACTTC. Encoded protein: CSVRAVSYEQYF. The V gene is TRBV29-1, the J gene TRBJ2-7; D not resolved. This CDR3 region has 12 residues. V lost 6 bases to trimming and J lost 3 bases, with 12 bases between them. CDR1 and CDR2 (germline): SQVTM, ANQGSEA.

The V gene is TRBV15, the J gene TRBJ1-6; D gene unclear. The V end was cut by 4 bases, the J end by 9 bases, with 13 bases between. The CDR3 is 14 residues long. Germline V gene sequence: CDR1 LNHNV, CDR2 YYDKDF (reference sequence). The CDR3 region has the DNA TGTGCCACCAGCAAGCCTTCCGAGGTTTCACCCCTCCACTTT. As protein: CATSKPSEVSPLHF.

The CDR3 region has the DNA TGTGCCAGCAGCGTAGGAACAATTTATGATGAAAAACTGTTTTTT. Translation: CASSVGTIYDEKLFF. The chain has TRBV9 and TRBJ1-4; D is ambiguous. This CDR3 region has 15 residues. The ends were cut back, 0 bases at V and 6 bases at J, with 12 bases in the middle. Looked up from germline, CDR1 is SGDLS and CDR2 is YYNGEE.

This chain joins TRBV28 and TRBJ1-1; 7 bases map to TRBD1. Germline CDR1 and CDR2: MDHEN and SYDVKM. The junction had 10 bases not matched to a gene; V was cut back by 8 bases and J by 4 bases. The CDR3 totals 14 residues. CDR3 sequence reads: CASGTDLKGTEAFF. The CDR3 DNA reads TGTGCCAGCGGGACAGATTTAAAGGGCACTGAAGCTTTCTTT.

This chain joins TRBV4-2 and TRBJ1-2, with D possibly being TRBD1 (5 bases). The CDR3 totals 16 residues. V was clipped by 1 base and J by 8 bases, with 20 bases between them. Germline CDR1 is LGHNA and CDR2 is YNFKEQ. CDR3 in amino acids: CASSQVDTGRRGGYTF. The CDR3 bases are TGTGCCAGCAGCCAAGTGGATACGGGACGTAGGGGCGGCTACACCTTC.

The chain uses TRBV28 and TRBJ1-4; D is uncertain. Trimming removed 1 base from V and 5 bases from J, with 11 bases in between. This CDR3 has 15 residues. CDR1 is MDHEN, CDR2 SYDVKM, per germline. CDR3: CASSLSAADNEKLFF. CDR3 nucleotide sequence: TGTGCCAGCAGTTTATCTGCGGCGGACAATGAAAAACTGTTTTTT. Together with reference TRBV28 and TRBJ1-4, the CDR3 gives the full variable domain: DVKVTQSSRYLVKRTGEKVFLECVQDMDHENMFWYRQDPGLGLRLIYFSYDVKMKEKGDIPEGYSVSREKKERFSLILESASTNQTSMYLCASSLSAADNEKLFFGSGTQLSVL.